These 8 T cell receptor beta chains originate from one sample sequenced in a study of T cell repertoires in cytomegalovirus infection. Each CDR3 protein gets one entry after TCRdb re-called the reads with MiXCR. This sample yields approximately 350,000 distinct CDR3 sequences, of which about 32% are seen a single time; roughly 14% belongs to the top ten. These receptors have no known antigen. The sequencing used cultured PBMCs, collected from culture after CMV antigen stimulation. These TCRs come from a human donor in good health (CMV status not recorded). Some clones in this sample may be carry-over from other donors' samples.

J is TRBJ2-3 and V is TRBV6-1, with a possible D match to TRBD1 (6 bases). V was pared by 4 bases and J by 5 bases, with 10 bases between. This CDR3 contains 13 residues. The germline V gene encodes CDR1 MNHNS and CDR2 SASEGT. In nucleotides, the CDR3 is TGTGCCAGCAGTGGACAGGCCGGAGATACGCAGTATTTT. Its protein is CASSGQAGDTQYF.

This chain joins TRBV4-1 and TRBJ2-1; D is undetermined. Germline V lookup: CDR1 MGHRA, CDR2 YSYEKL. Trimming removed 0 bases from V and 3 bases from J, with 9 bases in between. The CDR3 spans 15 residues. CDR3 sequence (DNA): TGCGCCAGCAGCCAAGACCCAGCGAACTACAATGAGCAGTTCTTC. This encodes CASSQDPANYNEQFF.

This chain uses TRBV29-1 with TRBJ2-7; no clear D. The CDR3 has 12 residues. Deletions cut 5 bases from V and 4 bases from J, with 12 bases between. From germline, CDR1 is SQVTM and CDR2 ANQGSEA. The CDR3 reads CSVRVSEYEQYV. The CDR3 region has the DNA TGCAGCGTTAGAGTATCGGAGTACGAGCAGTACGTC.

This rearrangement joins TRBV14 to TRBJ1-1; weak D call: TRBD1 (6 bases). The CDR3 is 15 amino acids. Germline V lookup: CDR1 SGHDN, CDR2 FVKESK. Trimming shortened V by 4 bases and J by 5 bases, and 17 bases separated the two germline ends. The CDR3 loop reads CASSLETGPPTEAFF. The CDR3 DNA reads TGTGCCAGCAGCCTCGAGACAGGACCTCCAACTGAAGCTTTCTTT.

The CDR3 DNA sequence: TGTGCCAGCAGCCGGACTCCGGGACAGGGGAAAGCTACGCAGTATTTT. Its translation: CASSRTPGQGKATQYF. V is TRBV27 and J is TRBJ2-3; 10 bases are shared with TRBD1. The CDR3 totals 16 residues. Trimming took 6 bases from V and 8 from J; bases not matched to a gene: 14. Per the germline V gene, CDR1 is MNHEY and CDR2 is SMNVEV (reference sequence).

The chain uses TRBV6-5 and TRBJ2-1; 7 bases are shared with TRBD2. CDR1 MNHEY and CDR2 SVGAGI come from the germline V gene. The CDR3 sequence is 15 residues long. The ends lost 5 bases at V and 4 bases at J; junction bases unmatched: 8. The CDR3, as DNA: TGTGCCAGCAGTGGAATGGGGGGGGTATACAATGAGCAGTTCTTC. Its protein is CASSGMGGVYNEQFF.

This clonotype was seen ten or more times. The CDR3 coding sequence is TGCAGCGTTGAAGGGAACAGGGGGCCTTCCTATGGCTACACCTTC. It encodes CSVEGNRGPSYGYTF. V usage is TRBV29-1 and J usage is TRBJ1-2, with TRBD1 identical over 9 bases. Germline V CDR1 and CDR2: SQVTM, ANQGSEA. Losses at the gene ends were 1 base for V and 4 bases for J; bases not matched to a gene: 7. The length of the CDR3 is 15 residues.

This chain connects TRBV24-1 to TRBJ2-1, with 15 bases matching TRBD2. The V segment lost 5 bases and the J segment 2 bases; nucleotides outside the gene matches: 9. The V gene's germline CDR1 is KGHDR and CDR2 SFDVKD. The CDR3 runs 19 residues. The CDR3 DNA is TGTGCCACCAGTGCCACGGGACTAGCGGGAGGTGGGACCTACAATGAGCAGTTCTTC. Amino acids: CATSATGLAGGGTYNEQFF.